A selection of T cell receptor beta chains follows, all from one sample in a study of T cells in Graves' hyperthyroidism and ophthalmopathy. Each CDR3 protein is one row after TCRdb ran MiXCR on the multiplex PCR reads. This sample yields around 580,000 distinct CDR3 sequences, of which over 15% are seen a single time; around a sixth belongs to the top ten. The sample comprised blood. These receptor sequences come from a woman under 30 with Graves' hyperthyroidism. The CDR3 runs from the conserved cysteine through the conserved F or W. The D gene is left open where the match is weak. Clone size is shown for a subset of rows, as once, few, many or a class of expanded clone.

many,TRBV27,NA,TRBJ2-7,TGTGCCAGCAGTTTGTTGCGGGAAATGTCCTACGAGCAGTACTTC,CASSLLREMSYEQYF
NA,TRBV9,NA,TRBJ2-3,TGTGCCAGCAGCCCCAGGGGAGCGTTCCCTAGCACAGATACGCAGTATTTT,CASSPRGAFPSTDTQYF
NA,TRBV30,NA,TRBJ1-3,TGTGCCTGGCACTCGTGGTCTGGAAACACCATATATTTT,CAWHSWSGNTIYF
NA,TRBV20-1,TRBD1,TRBJ1-1,TGCAGTGCACGCCCGACAGGGGGCCGGACTGAAGGTTTCTTT,CSARPTGGRTEGFF
NA,TRBV6-1,TRBD1,TRBJ2-5,TGTGCCATAAGACAGGGGCAAGAGACCCAGTACTTC,CAIRQGQETQYF
many,TRBV7-9,NA,TRBJ1-2,TGTGCCAGCAGCTTGGCCAGGGAGGGCTACACCTTC,CASSLAREGYTF
NA,TRBV19,NA,TRBJ2-3,TGTGCCAGTAGACCAACAGGGCTGAACACAGATACGCAGTATTTT,CASRPTGLNTDTQYF
NA,TRBV27,NA,TRBJ2-5,TGTGCCAGCAGTTTCTACGGAGGCGGAAAACAAGAGACCCAGTACTTC,CASSFYGGGKQETQYF
NA,TRBV5-1,TRBD1,TRBJ2-7,TGCGCCAGCACCGCGGGACAGGGATCCTACGAGCAGTACTTC,CASTAGQGSYEQYF
NA,TRBV12-3/TRBV12-4,TRBD1,TRBJ2-1,TGTGCCAGCAGATCGACAGGGCGCTCCTACAATGGGCAGTTCTTC,CASRSTGRSYNGQFF
many,TRBV28,TRBD1,TRBJ2-3,TGTGCCAGCAGTGTGCCGGGACAGGGGAGCACAGATACGCAGTATTTT,CASSVPGQGSTDTQYF
many,TRBV27,NA,TRBJ1-2,TGTGCCAGCAGTCCGGGACATTACTATGGCTACACCTTC,CASSPGHYYGYTF
NA,TRBV7-2,TRBD1,TRBJ1-5,TGTGCCAGCAGCTTAGGGACAGGTTCGGGGAATCAGCCCCAGCATTTT,CASSLGTGSGNQPQHF
few,TRBV5-1,NA,TRBJ2-5,TGCGCCAGCCATGACAGGTATAGGGAGACCCAGTACTTC,CASHDRYRETQYF
many,TRBV12-3/TRBV12-4,TRBD2,TRBJ2-3,TGTGCCAGCAGTTCTCTCATGACTAGCGGGGGGTTCCTCACAGATACGCAGTATTTT,CASSSLMTSGGFLTDTQYF
few,TRBV10-3,NA,TRBJ2-3,TGTGCCATCACCCCCACCGGGGGCAGAACAGATACGCAGTATTTT,CAITPTGGRTDTQYF
many,TRBV6-1,TRBD2,TRBJ2-7,TGTGCCAGCGAGGTAGCGGGAGGTCTCCGCTACGAGCAGTACTTC,CASEVAGGLRYEQYF
many,TRBV3-1,NA,TRBJ1-5,TGTGCCAGCAGCCATAGCAATCAGCCCCAGCATTTT,CASSHSNQPQHF
many,TRBV7-8,TRBD2,TRBJ2-7,TGTGCCAGCAGCACTAGGCGGGAGTCCTACGAGCAGTACTTC,CASSTRRESYEQYF
many,TRBV10-3,NA,TRBJ1-1,TGTGCCATCACTCTACAGGAGAACACTGAAGCTTTCTTT,CAITLQENTEAFF
many,TRBV29-1,NA,TRBJ2-7,TGCAGCGTTGAAGTCGGTAGGAACGTTAACGAGCAGTACTTC,CSVEVGRNVNEQYF
many,TRBV2,NA,TRBJ2-7,TGTGCCAGCAGTGTAGAGCCCACCTCCTACGAGCAGTACTTC,CASSVEPTSYEQYF
NA,TRBV11-1,TRBD1,TRBJ1-2,TGTGCCAGCGGCCGACCGGGACAGGGAGGCTATGGCTACACCTTC,CASGRPGQGGYGYTF
few,TRBV2,NA,TRBJ1-6,TGTGCCAGCAGAGACAGGCGATTTTCACCCCTCCACTTT,CASRDRRFSPLHF
many,TRBV2,NA,TRBJ1-1,TGTGCCAGCAGTGAAGCCCGGGCTTATAACACTGAAGCTTTCTTT,CASSEARAYNTEAFF
NA,TRBV15,NA,TRBJ1-1,TGTGCCACCAGCAGAGATAATGGGGGCGGCACTGAAGCTTTCTTT,CATSRDNGGGTEAFF
NA,TRBV10-3,TRBD1,TRBJ2-3,TGTGCCATCAGTGAGAGTGACAGGGGTGCAGATACGCAGTATTTT,CAISESDRGADTQYF
many,TRBV2,NA,TRBJ2-1,TGTGCCAGCTCGAAGGTGGATGAGCAGTTCTTC,CASSKVDEQFF
many,TRBV6-1,NA,TRBJ1-1,TGTGCCAGCAGGACCCTAGGGGTCCTAGAGAACACTGAAGCTTTCTTT,CASRTLGVLENTEAFF
many,TRBV20-1,TRBD1,TRBJ2-5,TGCAGTGCTATAGCAGGGGGAGCAGAGACCCAGTACTTC,CSAIAGGAETQYF
many,TRBV6-1,NA,TRBJ1-3,TGTGCCAGCAGCCACAGGACGGGTGGAAACACCATATATTTT,CASSHRTGGNTIYF
NA,TRBV19,NA,TRBJ1-6,TGTGCCAGTAGTGGCAGGGAATTGGAATCACCCCTCCACTTT,CASSGRELESPLHF
NA,TRBV29-1,NA,TRBJ2-1,TGCAGCGTTCGGGGTGGGATAGGGGGCAATGAGCAGTTCTTC,CSVRGGIGGNEQFF
few,TRBV6-2/TRBV6-3,TRBD1,TRBJ1-5,TGTGCCAGCAGTTACTCGGACAGGGGATGGAATCAGCCCCAGCATTTT,CASSYSDRGWNQPQHF
NA,TRBV11-3,NA,TRBJ2-7,TGTGCCAGCAGCTTATACGCCGAGCAGTACTTC,CASSLYAEQYF
many,TRBV28,TRBD2,TRBJ2-7,TGTGCCAGCAGTTTGGTAGCGGGAGTCGCCTACGAGCAGTACTTC,CASSLVAGVAYEQYF
few,TRBV12-3/TRBV12-4,NA,TRBJ2-1,TGTGCCAGCAGCCGGGACACCCGAGATGAGCAGTTCTTC,CASSRDTRDEQFF
NA,TRBV6-1,NA,TRBJ1-2,TGTGCCAGCGATACAGGCACCATCACTAAAGGCTACACCTTC,CASDTGTITKGYTF
few,TRBV5-4,NA,TRBJ2-3,TGTGCCAGCAGCTTGGAGGGGGGCAGAGATACGCAGTATTTT,CASSLEGGRDTQYF
many,TRBV12-3/TRBV12-4,NA,TRBJ2-5,TGTGCCAGCAGTTTAGCGTCGGGCAGGGCTAGTGAGACCCAGTACTTC,CASSLASGRASETQYF
many,TRBV24-1,NA,TRBJ2-1,TGTGCCACCAGTGATTCAGCGCAGGGGGGCTCCTACAATGAGCAGTTCTTC,CATSDSAQGGSYNEQFF
NA,TRBV6-8,NA,TRBJ1-6,TGTGCCAGCAGTTATTGTAATTCACCCCTCCACTTT,CASSYCNSPLHF
many,TRBV11-2,NA,TRBJ2-3,TGTGCCAGCAGCTTAGAAAGGGTTGCAGATACGCAGTATTTT,CASSLERVADTQYF
NA,TRBV9,TRBD1,TRBJ2-3,TGTGCCAGCAGCCCGCGACAGGGGGCAGATACGCAGTATTTT,CASSPRQGADTQYF
many,TRBV18,NA,TRBJ2-1,TGTGCCAGCTCACCGACCCAGAATGAGCAGTTCTTC,CASSPTQNEQFF